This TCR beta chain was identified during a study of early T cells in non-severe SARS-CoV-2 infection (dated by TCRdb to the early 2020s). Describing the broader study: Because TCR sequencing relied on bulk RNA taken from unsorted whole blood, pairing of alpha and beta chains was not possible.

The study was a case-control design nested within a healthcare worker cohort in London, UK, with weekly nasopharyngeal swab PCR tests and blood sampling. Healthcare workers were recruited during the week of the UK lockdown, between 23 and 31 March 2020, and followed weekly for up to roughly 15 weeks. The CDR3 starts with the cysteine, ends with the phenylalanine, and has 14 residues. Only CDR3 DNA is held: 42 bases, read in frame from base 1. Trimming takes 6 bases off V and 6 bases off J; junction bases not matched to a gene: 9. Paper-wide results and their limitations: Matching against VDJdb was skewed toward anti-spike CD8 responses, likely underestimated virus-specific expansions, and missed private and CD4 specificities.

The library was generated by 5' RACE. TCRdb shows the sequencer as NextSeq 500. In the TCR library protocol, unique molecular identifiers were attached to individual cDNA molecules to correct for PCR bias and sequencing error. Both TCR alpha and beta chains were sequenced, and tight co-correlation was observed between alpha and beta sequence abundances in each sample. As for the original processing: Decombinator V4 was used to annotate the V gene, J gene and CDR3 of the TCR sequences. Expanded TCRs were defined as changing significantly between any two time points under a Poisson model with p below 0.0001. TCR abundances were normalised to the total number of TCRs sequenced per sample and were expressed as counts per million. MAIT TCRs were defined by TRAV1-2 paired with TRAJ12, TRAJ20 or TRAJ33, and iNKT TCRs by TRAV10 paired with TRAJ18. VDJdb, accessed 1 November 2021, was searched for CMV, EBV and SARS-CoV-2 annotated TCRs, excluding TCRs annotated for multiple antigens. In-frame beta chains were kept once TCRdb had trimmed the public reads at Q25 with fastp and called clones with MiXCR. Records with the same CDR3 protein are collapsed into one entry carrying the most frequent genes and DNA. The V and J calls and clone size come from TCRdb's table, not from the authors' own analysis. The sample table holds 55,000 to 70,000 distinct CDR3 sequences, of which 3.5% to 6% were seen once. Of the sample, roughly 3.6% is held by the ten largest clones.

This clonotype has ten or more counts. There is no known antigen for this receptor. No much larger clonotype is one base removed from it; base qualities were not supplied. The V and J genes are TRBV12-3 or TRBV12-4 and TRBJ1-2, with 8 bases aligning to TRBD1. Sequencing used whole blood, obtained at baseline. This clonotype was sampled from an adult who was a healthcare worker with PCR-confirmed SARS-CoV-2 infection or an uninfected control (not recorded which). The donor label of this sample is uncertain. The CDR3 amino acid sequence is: CASSLSGGVDGYTF. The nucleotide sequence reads TGTGCCAGCAGCCTGTCAGGGGGCGTTGATGGCTACACCTTC.